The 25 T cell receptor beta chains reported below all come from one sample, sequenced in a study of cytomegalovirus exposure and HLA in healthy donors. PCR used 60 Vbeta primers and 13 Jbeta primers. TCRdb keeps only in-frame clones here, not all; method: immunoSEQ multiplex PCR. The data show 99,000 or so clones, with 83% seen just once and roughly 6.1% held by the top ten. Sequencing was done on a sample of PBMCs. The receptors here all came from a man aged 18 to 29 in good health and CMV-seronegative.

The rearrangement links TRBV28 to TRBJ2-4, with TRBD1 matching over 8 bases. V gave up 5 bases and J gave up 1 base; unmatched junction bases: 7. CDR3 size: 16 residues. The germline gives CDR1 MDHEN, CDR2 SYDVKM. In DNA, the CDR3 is TGTGCCAGCAGTCTTACAGGGGGGACTGCCAAAAACATTCAGTACTTC. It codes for CASSLTGGTAKNIQYF.

The CDR3 DNA follows: TGTGCCAGCAGCTTAGCACTAGCGGGAGGAATTACCACAGATACGCAGTATTTT. This codes for CASSLALAGGITTDTQYF. The V gene is TRBV13, the J gene TRBJ2-3; 12 nucleotides agree with TRBD2. The CDR3 is made up of 18 amino acids. The V segment lost 1 base and the J segment 2 bases; nucleotides outside the gene matches: 7. CDR1 and CDR2 (germline): PRHDT, FYEKMQ (reference sequence).

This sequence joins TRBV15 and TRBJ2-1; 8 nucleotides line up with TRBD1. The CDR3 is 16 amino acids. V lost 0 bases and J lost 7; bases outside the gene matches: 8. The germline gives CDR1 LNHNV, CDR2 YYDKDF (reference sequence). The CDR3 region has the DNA TGTGCCACCAGCAGAGATCTTGGACAGGGATGGAATGAGCAGTTCTTC. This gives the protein CATSRDLGQGWNEQFF.

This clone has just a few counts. CDR3 protein: CASSPASSYEQYF. CDR3 nucleotide sequence: TGTGCCAGCAGTCCCGCTAGCTCCTACGAGCAGTACTTC. The chain recombines TRBV27 with TRBJ2-7, with D unclear. The CDR3 is 13 amino acids. Trimming shortened V by 5 bases and J by 0 bases, and 8 bases separated the two germline ends. CDR1 and CDR2 (germline): MNHEY, SMNVEV (reference sequence).

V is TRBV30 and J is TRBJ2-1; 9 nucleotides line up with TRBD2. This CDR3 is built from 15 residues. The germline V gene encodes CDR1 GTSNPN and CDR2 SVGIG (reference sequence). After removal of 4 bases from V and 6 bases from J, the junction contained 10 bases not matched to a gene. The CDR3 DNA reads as TGTGCCTGGACAAGCGGGAGGTCCCACCTCAATGAGCAGTTCTTC. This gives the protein CAWTSGRSHLNEQFF. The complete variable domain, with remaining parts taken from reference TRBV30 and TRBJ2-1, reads SQTIHQWPATLVQPVGSPLSLECTVEGTSNPNLYWYRQAAGRGLQLLFYSVGIGQISSEVPQNLSASRPQDRQFILSSKKLLLSDSGFYLCAWTSGRSHLNEQFFGPGTRLTVL.

The CDR3 nucleotides read TGTGCCAGCAGCCCGAAGGCCGACAGGGTCCGCCATCAGCCCCAGCATTTT. Protein product: CASSPKADRVRHQPQHF. The chain joins TRBV7-8 to TRBJ1-5; TRBD1 matches 7 bases. The germline CDR1 and CDR2 sequences are SGHVS and FQNEAQ. The V gene end was trimmed by 5 bases and the J gene end by 5 bases; junction bases not matched to a gene: 15. This CDR3 region has 17 residues.

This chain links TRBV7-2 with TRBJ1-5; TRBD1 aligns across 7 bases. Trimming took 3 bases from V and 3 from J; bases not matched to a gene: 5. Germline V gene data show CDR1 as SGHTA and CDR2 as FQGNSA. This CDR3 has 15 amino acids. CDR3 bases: TGTGCCAGCAGCTTCTCCGGACAGGCCAATCAGCCCCAGCATTTT. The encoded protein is CASSFSGQANQPQHF.

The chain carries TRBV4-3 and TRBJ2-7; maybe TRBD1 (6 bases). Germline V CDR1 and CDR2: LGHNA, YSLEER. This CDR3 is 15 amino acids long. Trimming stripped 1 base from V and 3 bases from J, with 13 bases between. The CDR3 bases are TGCGCCAGCAGCCAAGGGGGGACAACTTACTACGAGCAGTACTTC. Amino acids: CASSQGGTTYYEQYF.

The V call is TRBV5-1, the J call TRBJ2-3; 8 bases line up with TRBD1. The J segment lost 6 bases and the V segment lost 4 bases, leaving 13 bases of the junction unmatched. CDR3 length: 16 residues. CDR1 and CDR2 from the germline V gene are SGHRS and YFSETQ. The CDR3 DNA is TGCGCCAGCAGCCCCAGGGGGCAGGGGAGTTTGGATACGCAGTATTTT. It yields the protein CASSPRGQGSLDTQYF.

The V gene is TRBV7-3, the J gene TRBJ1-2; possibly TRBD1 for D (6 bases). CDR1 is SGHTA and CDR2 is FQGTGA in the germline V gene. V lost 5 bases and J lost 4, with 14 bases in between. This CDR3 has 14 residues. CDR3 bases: TGTGCCAGCAGCCCAGGGGTAAATAGCTATGGCTACACCTTC. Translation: CASSPGVNSYGYTF.

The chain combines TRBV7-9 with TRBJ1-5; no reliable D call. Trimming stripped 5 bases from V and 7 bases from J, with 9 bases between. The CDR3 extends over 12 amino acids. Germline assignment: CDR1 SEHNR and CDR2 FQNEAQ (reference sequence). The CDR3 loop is CASSQIQQPQHF. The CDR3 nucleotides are TGTGCCAGCAGCCAGATACAACAGCCCCAGCATTTT.

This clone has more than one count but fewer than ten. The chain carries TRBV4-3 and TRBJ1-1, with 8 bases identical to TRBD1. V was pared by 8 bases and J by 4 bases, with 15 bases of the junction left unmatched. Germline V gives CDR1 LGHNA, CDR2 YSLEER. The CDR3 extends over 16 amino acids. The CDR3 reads CASRLGQGASGTEAFF. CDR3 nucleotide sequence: TGCGCCAGCCGCTTGGGGCAGGGGGCCTCTGGCACTGAAGCTTTCTTT.

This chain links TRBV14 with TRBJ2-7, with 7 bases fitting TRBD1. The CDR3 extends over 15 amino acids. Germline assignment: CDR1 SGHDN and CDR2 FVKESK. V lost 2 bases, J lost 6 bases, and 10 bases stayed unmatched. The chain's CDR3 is CASSQRTGLLVEQYF. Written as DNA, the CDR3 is TGTGCCAGCAGCCAAAGGACAGGACTTTTAGTCGAGCAGTACTTC. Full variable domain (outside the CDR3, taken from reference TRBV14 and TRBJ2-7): EAGVTQFPSHSVIEKGQTVTLRCDPISGHDNLYWYRRVMGKEIKFLLHFVKESKQDESGMPNNRFLAERTGGTYSTLKVQPAELEDSGVYFCASSQRTGLLVEQYFGPGTRLTVT.

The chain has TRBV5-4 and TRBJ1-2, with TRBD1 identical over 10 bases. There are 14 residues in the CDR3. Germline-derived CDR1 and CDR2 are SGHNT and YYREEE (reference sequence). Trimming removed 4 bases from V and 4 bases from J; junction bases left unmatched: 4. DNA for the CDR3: TGTGCCAGCAGCCCCGGACAGGGGGGCTATGGCTACACCTTC. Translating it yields CASSPGQGGYGYTF.

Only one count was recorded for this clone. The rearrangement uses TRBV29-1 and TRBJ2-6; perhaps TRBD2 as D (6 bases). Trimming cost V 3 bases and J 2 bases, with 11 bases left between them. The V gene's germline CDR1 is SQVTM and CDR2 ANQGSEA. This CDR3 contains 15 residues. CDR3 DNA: TGCAGCGTTGACTCCGGGGAGGCTGGGGCCAACGTCCTGACTTTC. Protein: CSVDSGEAGANVLTF.

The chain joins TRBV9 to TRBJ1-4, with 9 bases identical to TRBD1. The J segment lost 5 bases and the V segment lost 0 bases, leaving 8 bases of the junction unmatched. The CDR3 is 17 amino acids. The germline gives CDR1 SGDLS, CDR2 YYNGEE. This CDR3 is CASSVARDREKNEKLFF. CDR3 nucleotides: TGTGCCAGCAGCGTAGCCCGGGACAGGGAGAAAAATGAAAAACTGTTTTTT.

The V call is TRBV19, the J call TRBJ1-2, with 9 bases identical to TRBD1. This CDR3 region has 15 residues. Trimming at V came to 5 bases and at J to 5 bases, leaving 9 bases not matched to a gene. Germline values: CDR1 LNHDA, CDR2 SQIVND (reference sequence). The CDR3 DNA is TGTGCCAGTAGTGCGCGCCGGACAGGGGATTATGGCTACACCTTC. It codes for CASSARRTGDYGYTF. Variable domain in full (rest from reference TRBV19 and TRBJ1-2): DGGITQSPKYLFRKEGQNVTLSCEQNLNHDAMYWYRQDPGQGLRLIYYSQIVNDFQKGDIAEGYSVSREKKESFPLTVTSAQKNPTAFYLCASSARRTGDYGYTFGSGTRLTVV.

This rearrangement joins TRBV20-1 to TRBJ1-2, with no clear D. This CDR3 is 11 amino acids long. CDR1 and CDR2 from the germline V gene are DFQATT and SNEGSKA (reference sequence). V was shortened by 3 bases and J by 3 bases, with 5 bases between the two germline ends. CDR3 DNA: TGCAGTGCTAGTACGGACTATGGCTACACCTTC. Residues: CSASTDYGYTF.

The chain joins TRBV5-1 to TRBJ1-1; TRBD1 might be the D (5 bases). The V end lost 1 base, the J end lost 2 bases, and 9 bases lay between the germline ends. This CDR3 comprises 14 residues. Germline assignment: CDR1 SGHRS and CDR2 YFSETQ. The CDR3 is CASSLMTDNTEAFF. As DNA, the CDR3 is TGCGCCAGCAGCTTGATGACAGATAACACTGAAGCTTTCTTT. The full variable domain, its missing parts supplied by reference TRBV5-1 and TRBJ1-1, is KAGVTQTPRYLIKTRGQQVTLSCSPISGHRSVSWYQQTPGQGLQFLFEYFSETQRNKGNFPGRFSGRQFSNSRSEMNVSTLELGDSALYLCASSLMTDNTEAFFGQGTRLTVV.

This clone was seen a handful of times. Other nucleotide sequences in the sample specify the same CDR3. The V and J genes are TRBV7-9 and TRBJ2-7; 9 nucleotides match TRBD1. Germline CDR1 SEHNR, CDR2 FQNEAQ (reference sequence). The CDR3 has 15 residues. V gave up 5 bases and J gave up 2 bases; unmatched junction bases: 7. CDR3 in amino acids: CASSGPGTGTYEQYF. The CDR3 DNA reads TGTGCCAGCAGCGGTCCCGGGACAGGGACCTACGAGCAGTACTTC.

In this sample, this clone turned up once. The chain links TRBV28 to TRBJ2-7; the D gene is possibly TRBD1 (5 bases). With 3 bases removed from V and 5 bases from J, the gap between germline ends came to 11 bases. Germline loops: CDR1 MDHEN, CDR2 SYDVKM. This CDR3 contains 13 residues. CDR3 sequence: CASSFPDRHEQYF. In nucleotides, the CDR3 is TGTGCCAGCAGTTTCCCCGACAGACACGAGCAGTACTTC.

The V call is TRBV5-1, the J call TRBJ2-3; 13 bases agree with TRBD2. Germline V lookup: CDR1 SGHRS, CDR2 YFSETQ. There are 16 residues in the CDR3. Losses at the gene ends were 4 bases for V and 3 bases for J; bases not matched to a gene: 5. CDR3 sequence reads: CASSLGLAGITDTQYF. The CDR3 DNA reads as TGCGCCAGCAGCCTGGGACTAGCGGGGATTACAGATACGCAGTATTTT.

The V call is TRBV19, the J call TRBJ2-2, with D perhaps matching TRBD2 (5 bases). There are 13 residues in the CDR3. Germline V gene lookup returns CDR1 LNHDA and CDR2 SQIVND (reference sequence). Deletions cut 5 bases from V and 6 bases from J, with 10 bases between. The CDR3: CASSGGWSGELFF. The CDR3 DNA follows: TGTGCCAGTAGTGGAGGTTGGTCCGGGGAGCTGTTTTTT.

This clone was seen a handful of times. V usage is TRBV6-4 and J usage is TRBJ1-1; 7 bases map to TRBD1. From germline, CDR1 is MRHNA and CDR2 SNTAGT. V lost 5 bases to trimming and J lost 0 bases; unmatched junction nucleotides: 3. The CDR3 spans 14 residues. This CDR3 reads CASSRDSVNTEAFF. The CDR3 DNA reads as TGTGCCAGCAGTCGGGACAGCGTGAACACTGAAGCTTTCTTT.

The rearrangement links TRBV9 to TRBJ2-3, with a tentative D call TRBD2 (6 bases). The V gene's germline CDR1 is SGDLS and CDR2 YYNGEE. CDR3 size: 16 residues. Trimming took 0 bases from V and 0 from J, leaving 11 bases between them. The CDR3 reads CASSVVTSRSTDTQYF. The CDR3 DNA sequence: TGTGCCAGCAGCGTAGTTACTAGCAGGAGCACAGATACGCAGTATTTT.